The 5 T cell receptor beta chains below all came from one sample that was sequenced in a study of cytotoxic CD8 clonotypes in ibrutinib-treated CLL. Only in-frame clones appear in the TCRdb table, and some are missing; sequencing was by immunoSEQ multiplex PCR. The sample lists about 160,000 clones, about 88% occurring once. Sequencing was performed on PBMCs, taken at disease progression, from a patient treated with ibrutinib. These receptor sequences come from a human donor with chronic lymphocytic leukemia.

This chain connects TRBV5-1 to TRBJ2-3, with D possibly TRBD2 on 6 matching bases. V lost 3 bases to trimming and J lost 4 bases, with 21 bases between them. CDR1 is SGHRS and CDR2 is YFSETQ in the germline V gene. CDR3 length: 17 amino acids. This chain's CDR3 is CASSSPSEKRRADTQYF. The CDR3 DNA reads as TGCGCCAGCAGCTCTCCTTCGGAAAAACGGAGGGCAGATACGCAGTATTTT.

V is TRBV9 and J is TRBJ2-7; the D is unclear. V lost 0 bases and J lost 2, with 9 bases in between. Germline CDR1 SGDLS, CDR2 YYNGEE. This CDR3 spans 14 amino acids. The CDR3 coding sequence is TGTGCCAGCAGCGTAGGAAGAGAGACCTACGAGCAGTACTTC. This gives the protein CASSVGRETYEQYF.

The genes are TRBV11-3 and TRBJ2-1; 10 positions agree with TRBD2. The V segment lost 6 bases and the J segment 8 bases; nucleotides outside the gene matches: 4. Germline V gene sequence: CDR1 SGHNT, CDR2 YENEEA. This CDR3 has 13 amino acids. The CDR3 nucleotides are TGTGCCAGCAGGAGCGGGAGGGCCGATGAGCAGTTCTTC. Its translation: CASRSGRADEQFF. The entire variable domain, with the rest obtained from reference TRBV11-3 and TRBJ2-1, is as follows: EAGVVQSPRYKIIEKKQPVAFWCNPISGHNTLYWYLQNLGQGPELLIRYENEEAVDDSQLPKDRFSAERLKGVDSTLKIQPAELGDSAVYLCASRSGRADEQFFGPGTRLTVL.

The chain couples TRBV5-1 to TRBJ1-5; D perhaps matches TRBD1 (6 bases). V was clipped by 4 bases and J by 1 base, with 9 bases between them. The germline CDR1 and CDR2 sequences are SGHRS and YFSETQ. CDR3 size: 14 residues. The DNA for the CDR3 is TGCGCCAGCAGCCTTGGACAGAGCAATCAGCCCCAGCATTTT. Translation: CASSLGQSNQPQHF.

This chain uses TRBV4-2 with TRBJ2-2; D possibly corresponds to TRBD2 (6 bases). Germline-derived CDR1 and CDR2 are LGHNA and YNFKEQ. V lost 6 bases and J 5 bases, leaving 13 bases between the germline ends. The CDR3 sequence is 14 residues long. CDR3 coding DNA: TGTGCCAGCAGAATTCTAGGGAGGACCGGGGAGCTGTTTTTT. This codes for CASRILGRTGELFF.